Here is one T cell receptor beta chain with its context. Its antigen remains unknown. The CDR3 has 14 residues. In germline, CDR1 is SGHRS, CDR2 YFSETQ. Between the trimmed V and J ends, which lost 0 bases and 3 bases, there was a span of 6 bases. This sample stems from a study of cytomegalovirus exposure and HLA in healthy donors. Whole-study results and caveats: Rarity held for most TCR sequences, but there were some public TCRs that occurred in many donors.

Sequenced by immunoSEQ multiplex PCR; TCRdb stores in-frame clones only, minus some. Found here are about 44,000 clones, 93% of them singletons; the top ten hold about 2.1%. This chain uses TRBV5-1 with TRBJ1-4; D is unclear. The sequence came from a woman under 30 in good health and CMV-seronegative. The sequencing sample was made of PBMCs. The CDR3 bases are TGCGCCAGCAGCTTGGGGGCTGCTAATGAAAAACTGTTTTTT. Its translation is CASSLGAANEKLFF.